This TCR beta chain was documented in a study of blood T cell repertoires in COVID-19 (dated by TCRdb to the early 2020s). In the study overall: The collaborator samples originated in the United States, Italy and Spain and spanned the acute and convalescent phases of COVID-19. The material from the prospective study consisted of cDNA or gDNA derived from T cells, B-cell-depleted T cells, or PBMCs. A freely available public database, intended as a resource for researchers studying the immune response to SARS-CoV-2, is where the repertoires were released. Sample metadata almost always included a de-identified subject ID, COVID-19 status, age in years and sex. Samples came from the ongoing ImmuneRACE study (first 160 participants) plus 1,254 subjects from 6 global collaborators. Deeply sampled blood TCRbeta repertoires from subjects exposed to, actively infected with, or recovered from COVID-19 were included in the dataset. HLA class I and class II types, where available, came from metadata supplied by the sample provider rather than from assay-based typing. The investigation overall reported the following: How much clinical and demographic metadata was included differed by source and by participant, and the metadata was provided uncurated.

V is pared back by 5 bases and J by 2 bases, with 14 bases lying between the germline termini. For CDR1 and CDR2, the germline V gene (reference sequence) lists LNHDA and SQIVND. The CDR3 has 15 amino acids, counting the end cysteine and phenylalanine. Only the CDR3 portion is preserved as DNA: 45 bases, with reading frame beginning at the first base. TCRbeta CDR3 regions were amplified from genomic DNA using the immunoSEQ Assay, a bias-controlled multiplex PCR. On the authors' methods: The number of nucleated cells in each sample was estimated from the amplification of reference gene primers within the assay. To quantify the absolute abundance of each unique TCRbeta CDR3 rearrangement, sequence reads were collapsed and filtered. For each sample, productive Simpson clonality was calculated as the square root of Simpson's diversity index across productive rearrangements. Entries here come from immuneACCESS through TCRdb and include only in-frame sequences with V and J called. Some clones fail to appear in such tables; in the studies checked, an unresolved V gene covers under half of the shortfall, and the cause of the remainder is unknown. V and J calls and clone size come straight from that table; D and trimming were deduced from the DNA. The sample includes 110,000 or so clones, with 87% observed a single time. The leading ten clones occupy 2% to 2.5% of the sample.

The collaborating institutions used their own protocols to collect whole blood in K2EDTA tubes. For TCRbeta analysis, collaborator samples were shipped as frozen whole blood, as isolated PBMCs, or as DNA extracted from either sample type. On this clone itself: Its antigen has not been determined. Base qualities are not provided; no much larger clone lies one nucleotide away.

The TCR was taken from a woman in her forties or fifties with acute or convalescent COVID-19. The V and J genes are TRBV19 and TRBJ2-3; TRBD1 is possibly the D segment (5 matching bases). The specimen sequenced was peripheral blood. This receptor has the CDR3 CASSSLQEITDTQYF. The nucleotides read TGTGCCAGTAGTTCCTTACAGGAGATCACAGATACGCAGTATTTT.